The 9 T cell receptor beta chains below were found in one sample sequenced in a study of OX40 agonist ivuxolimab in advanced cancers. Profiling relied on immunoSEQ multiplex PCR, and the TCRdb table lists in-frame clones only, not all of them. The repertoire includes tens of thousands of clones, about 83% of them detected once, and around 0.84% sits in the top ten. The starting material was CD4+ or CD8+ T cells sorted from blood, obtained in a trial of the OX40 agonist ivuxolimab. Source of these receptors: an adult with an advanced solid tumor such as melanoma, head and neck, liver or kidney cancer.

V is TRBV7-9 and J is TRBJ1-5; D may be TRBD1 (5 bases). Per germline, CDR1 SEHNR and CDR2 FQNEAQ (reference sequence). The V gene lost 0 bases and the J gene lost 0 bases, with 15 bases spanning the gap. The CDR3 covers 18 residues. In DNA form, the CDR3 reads TGTGCCAGCAGCTTAGCGCGTGGGGGGAAGAGTAGCAATCAGCCCCAGCATTTT. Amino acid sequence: CASSLARGGKSSNQPQHF. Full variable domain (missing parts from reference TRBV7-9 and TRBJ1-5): DTGVSQNPRHKITKRGQNVTFRCDPISEHNRLYWYRQTLGQGPEFLTYFQNEAQLEKSRLLSDRFSAERPKGSFSTLEIQRTEQGDSAMYLCASSLARGGKSSNQPQHFGDGTRLSIL.

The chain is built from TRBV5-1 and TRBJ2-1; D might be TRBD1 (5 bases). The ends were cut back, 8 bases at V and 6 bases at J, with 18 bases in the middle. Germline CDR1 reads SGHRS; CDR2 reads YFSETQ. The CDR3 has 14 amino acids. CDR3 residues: CASWIQTGSNEQFF. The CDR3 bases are TGCGCCAGTTGGATACAAACAGGATCCAATGAGCAGTTCTTC.

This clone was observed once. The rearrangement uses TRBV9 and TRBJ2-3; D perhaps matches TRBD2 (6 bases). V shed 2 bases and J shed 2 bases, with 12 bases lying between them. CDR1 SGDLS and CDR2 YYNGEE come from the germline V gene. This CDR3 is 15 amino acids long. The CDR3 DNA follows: TGTGCCAGCAGCGTGGGTAGCGGTAACACAGATACGCAGTATTTT. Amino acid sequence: CASSVGSGNTDTQYF.

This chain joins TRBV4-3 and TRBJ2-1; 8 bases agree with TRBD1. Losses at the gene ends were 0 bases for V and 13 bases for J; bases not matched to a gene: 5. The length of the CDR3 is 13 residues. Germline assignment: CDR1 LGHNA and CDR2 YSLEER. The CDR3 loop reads CASSQDWTGTQFF. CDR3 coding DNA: TGCGCCAGCAGCCAAGATTGGACAGGGACTCAGTTCTTC.

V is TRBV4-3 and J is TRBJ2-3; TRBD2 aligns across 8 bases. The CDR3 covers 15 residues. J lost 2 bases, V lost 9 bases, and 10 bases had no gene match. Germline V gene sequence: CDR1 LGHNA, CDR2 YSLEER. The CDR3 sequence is CASSLRGGSTDTQYF. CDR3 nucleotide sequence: TGCGCCAGTTCATTACGGGGGGGGTCCACAGATACGCAGTATTTT.

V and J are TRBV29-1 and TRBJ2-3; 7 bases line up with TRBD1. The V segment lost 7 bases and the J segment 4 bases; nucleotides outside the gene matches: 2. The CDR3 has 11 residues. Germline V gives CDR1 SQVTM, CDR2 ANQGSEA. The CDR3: CSEQGADTQYF. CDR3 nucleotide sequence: TGCAGCGAGCAGGGGGCAGATACGCAGTATTTT.

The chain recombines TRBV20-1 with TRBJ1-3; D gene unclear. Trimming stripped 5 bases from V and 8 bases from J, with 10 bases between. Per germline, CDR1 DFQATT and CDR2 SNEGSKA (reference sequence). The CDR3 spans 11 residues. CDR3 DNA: TGCAGTGCTCCGGACGAGGACACCATATATTTT. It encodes CSAPDEDTIYF.

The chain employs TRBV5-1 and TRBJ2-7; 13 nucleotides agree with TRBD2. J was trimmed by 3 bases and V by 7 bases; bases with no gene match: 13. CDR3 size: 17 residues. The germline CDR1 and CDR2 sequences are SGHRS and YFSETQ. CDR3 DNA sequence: TGCGCCAGCGGAGGGGGGACTAGCGGGACAACGGGCTACGAGCAGTACTTC. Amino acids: CASGGGTSGTTGYEQYF.

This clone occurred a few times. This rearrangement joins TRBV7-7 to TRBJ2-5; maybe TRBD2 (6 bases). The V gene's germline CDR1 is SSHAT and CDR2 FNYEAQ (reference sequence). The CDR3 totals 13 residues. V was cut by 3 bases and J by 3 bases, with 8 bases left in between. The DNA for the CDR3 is TGTGCCAGCAGCTTGGACTATAAAGAGACCCAGTACTTC. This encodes CASSLDYKETQYF.